One sample yielded the 27 T cell receptor beta chains listed below, sequenced in a study of T cell changes during pregnancy in multiple sclerosis. The data were produced by immunoSEQ multiplex PCR, yet TCRdb's version contains in-frame clones alone and is incomplete. The table includes around 24,000 clones, roughly 90% detected once. This specimen was CD8+ T cells from peripheral blood mononuclear cells, taken in the first trimester of pregnancy. These receptors were taken from a female donor in good health, enrolled as a control in a pregnancy study.

V usage is TRBV19 and J usage is TRBJ2-7; D ambiguous. In germline, CDR1 is LNHDA, CDR2 SQIVND (reference sequence). Between the trimmed V and J ends, which lost 1 base and 2 bases, there was a span of 6 bases. CDR3 length equals 13 residues. Written as DNA, the CDR3 is TGTGCCAGTAGTATAGGAGGAACCTACGAGCAGTACTTC. Its protein product is CASSIGGTYEQYF.

For this clone: A read error may be the cause here, since a much bigger clone is one base away. Other DNA sequences in this specimen translate into the identical CDR3. This chain uses TRBV4-2 with TRBJ1-2; 7 bases are shared with TRBD1. This CDR3 spans 13 amino acids. Germline V gene data show CDR1 as LGHNA and CDR2 as YNFKEQ. J gave up 6 bases and V 5 bases, and 6 bases lay outside the gene matches. The CDR3 bases are TGTGCCAGCAGCTTGGCGGGGACAGATGGCTACACCTTC. Its protein product is CASSLAGTDGYTF.

This chain links TRBV5-1 with TRBJ2-1; 8 positions agree with TRBD2. Unmatched junction bases numbered 2, after V lost 1 base and J lost 2 bases. CDR1 and CDR2 from the germline V gene are SGHRS and YFSETQ. The CDR3 extends over 15 amino acids. The CDR3 spells CASSLSGGAYNEQFF. The CDR3 DNA sequence: TGCGCCAGCAGCTTGAGCGGGGGCGCCTACAATGAGCAGTTCTTC.

The V gene is TRBV19, the J gene TRBJ1-2; weak D call: TRBD1 (6 bases). The CDR3 covers 11 residues. The germline V and J ends were trimmed by 6 bases and 8 bases, with 10 bases remaining between them. Germline values: CDR1 LNHDA, CDR2 SQIVND (reference sequence). CDR3 region: CASSQGQGYTF. CDR3 nucleotide sequence: TGTGCCAGTAGCCAGGGGCAGGGCTACACCTTC.

This rearrangement joins TRBV11-1 to TRBJ1-1; D call uncertain. V dropped 3 bases and J dropped 2 bases, with 7 bases sitting between them. The V gene's germline CDR1 is SGHAT and CDR2 FQDESV (reference sequence). CDR3 length equals 13 residues. The CDR3 sequence is CASSLYFNTEAFF. As DNA, the CDR3 is TGTGCCAGCAGCTTGTACTTTAACACTGAAGCTTTCTTT.

This chain uses TRBV4-1 with TRBJ2-1; TRBD2 is a possible D gene (7 bases). Germline V lookup: CDR1 MGHRA, CDR2 YSYEKL. Between the trimmed V and J ends, which lost 2 bases and 4 bases, there was a span of 15 bases. The CDR3 length is 16 residues. The CDR3 loop is CASSQRGGDPYNEQFF. For the CDR3, the DNA is TGCGCCAGCAGCCAAAGAGGGGGGGACCCTTACAATGAGCAGTTCTTC.

This rearrangement joins TRBV9 to TRBJ2-6; 9 bases are a match to TRBD1. The CDR3 loop spans 18 amino acids. Per the germline V gene, CDR1 is SGDLS and CDR2 is YYNGEE. The J segment lost 0 bases and the V segment lost 5 bases, leaving 9 bases of the junction unmatched. CDR3 DNA: TGTGCCAGCAGTTTTGGGGACAGGGTCCTCTCTGGGGCCAACGTCCTGACTTTC. The encoded protein is CASSFGDRVLSGANVLTF.

V is TRBV5-6 and J is TRBJ2-1, with D perhaps TRBD1 (5 bases). Germline V gives CDR1 SGHDT, CDR2 YYEEEE. Trimming removed 5 bases at V and 6 bases at J, with 12 bases between. This CDR3 contains 13 residues. The CDR3, as DNA: TGTGCCAGCAGTTCGGACACTTTCAATGAGCAGTTCTTC. This codes for CASSSDTFNEQFF. The entire variable domain, with the rest obtained from reference TRBV5-6 and TRBJ2-1, is as follows: DAGVTQSPTHLIKTRGQQVTLRCSPKSGHDTVSWYQQALGQGPQFIFQYYEEEERQRGNFPDRFSGHQFPNYSSELNVNALLLGDSALYLCASSSDTFNEQFFGPGTRLTVL.

The table lists this clone with a few counts. The V call is TRBV5-4, the J call TRBJ2-7, with TRBD1 matching 7 bases. CDR3 length equals 14 residues. Germline CDR1 is SGHNT and CDR2 is YYREEE (reference sequence). Trimming removed 3 bases from V and 3 bases from J; junction bases left unmatched: 6. The CDR3 region has the DNA TGTGCCAGCAGCTCCGGGACAGCGATCTACGAGCAGTACTTC. Amino acids: CASSSGTAIYEQYF.

The V call is TRBV11-2, the J call TRBJ2-1, with a weak D call TRBD2 (6 bases). V lost 2 bases, J lost 0 bases, and 8 bases lay in between. This CDR3 spans 15 amino acids. Germline V gene sequence: CDR1 SGHAT, CDR2 FQNNGV. The CDR3 DNA follows: TGTGCCAGCAGCTTAACGGGGGTCTCCTACAATGAGCAGTTCTTC. Protein: CASSLTGVSYNEQFF. Complete variable domain (other parts from reference TRBV11-2 and TRBJ2-1): EAGVAQSPRYKIIEKRQSVAFWCNPISGHATLYWYQQILGQGPKLLIQFQNNGVVDDSQLPKDRFSAERLKGVDSTLKIQPAKLEDSAVYLCASSLTGVSYNEQFFGPGTRLTVL.

The chain carries TRBV5-6 and TRBJ1-2; possible D gene TRBD1, 6 bases. CDR1 SGHDT and CDR2 YYEEEE come from the germline V gene. V lost 4 bases to trimming and J lost 5 bases, with 12 bases between them. CDR3 size: 13 residues. The chain's CDR3 is CASSPWGLYGYTF. The CDR3 DNA reads as TGTGCCAGCAGCCCCTGGGGGCTGTATGGCTACACCTTC.

There are a few counts of this clone. This chain joins TRBV27 and TRBJ2-1; weak D call: TRBD2 (6 bases). In germline, CDR1 is MNHEY, CDR2 SMNVEV (reference sequence). V lost 3 bases, J lost 3 bases, and 12 bases lay in between. CDR3 length equals 15 residues. CDR3 region: CASSLEGGVYNEQFF. DNA for the CDR3: TGTGCCAGCAGTTTGGAGGGAGGAGTCTACAATGAGCAGTTCTTC.

The CDR3 DNA reads TGTGCCAGTAGTATCGGGACAGCTTATATGAACACTGAAGCTTTCTTT. Its translation: CASSIGTAYMNTEAFF. The rearrangement joins TRBV19 to TRBJ1-1, with TRBD1 identical over 7 bases. V trimming: 3 bases; J trimming: 0 bases; junction bases outside the gene matches: 7. CDR1 is LNHDA and CDR2 is SQIVND in the germline V gene (reference sequence). This CDR3 is built from 16 residues.

This clone was detected a few times. This chain uses TRBV6-1 with TRBJ2-7; D call uncertain. The V and J ends lost 4 bases and 6 bases respectively, with 4 bases between them. The CDR3 length is 10 residues. CDR1 and CDR2 from the germline V gene are MNHNS and SASEGT. As DNA, the CDR3 is TGTGCCAGCAGTGCGCGCGAGCAGTACTTC. Its protein is CASSAREQYF.

This rearrangement joins TRBV29-1 to TRBJ1-2; 8 positions match TRBD1. Germline values: CDR1 SQVTM, CDR2 ANQGSEA. The V segment lost 2 bases and the J segment 4 bases; nucleotides outside the gene matches: 9. The CDR3 is 15 amino acids. This CDR3 reads CSVESWDRRLYGYTF. Here the CDR3 DNA reads TGCAGCGTTGAATCGTGGGACAGGCGACTCTATGGCTACACCTTC.

V and J are TRBV2 and TRBJ1-2; a weak D match, TRBD1 (6 bases). CDR3 length: 12 residues. Between the trimmed V and J ends, which lost 6 bases and 5 bases, there was a span of 10 bases. Per the germline V gene, CDR1 is SNHLY and CDR2 is FYNNEI. CDR3 nucleotides: TGTGCCAGCAGCGGACAGCAATATGGCTACACCTTC. Translated, it gives CASSGQQYGYTF.

The J gene is TRBJ2-3, the V gene TRBV15; D unclear. V lost 0 bases and J lost 0, with 7 bases in between. This CDR3 contains 15 residues. The germline CDR1 and CDR2 sequences are LNHNV and YYDKDF (reference sequence). In DNA, the CDR3 is TGTGCCACCAGCAGAGATCCCCTCAGCACAGATACGCAGTATTTT. It codes for CATSRDPLSTDTQYF.

The chain combines TRBV7-3 with TRBJ2-1; TRBD2 matches at 9 bases. Germline loops: CDR1 SGHTA, CDR2 FQGTGA. Trimming cost V 5 bases and J 4 bases; bases outside gene matches: 15. The CDR3 spans 18 residues. The CDR3 DNA sequence: TGTGCCAGCAGCCAGATGGGGTATTTGACTAGCGGTTACAATGAGCAGTTCTTC. This gives the protein CASSQMGYLTSGYNEQFF.

This clone was seen only once. This chain uses TRBV5-6 with TRBJ2-2, with D unclear. This CDR3 comprises 13 residues. Trimming removed 2 bases at V and 5 bases at J, with 7 bases between. Germline loops: CDR1 SGHDT, CDR2 YYEEEE. This chain's CDR3 is CASSFVGTGELFF. The DNA for the CDR3 is TGTGCCAGCAGCTTTGTCGGTACCGGGGAGCTGTTTTTT.

This clone has more than one count but fewer than ten. This chain connects TRBV9 to TRBJ2-4; maybe TRBD2 (5 bases). Germline loops: CDR1 SGDLS, CDR2 YYNGEE. The CDR3 contains 13 residues. Trimming pared 4 bases from V and 8 bases from J, leaving 13 bases between. CDR3 DNA: TGTGCCAGCAGCCCCGGGGTGGGTGACATTCAGTACTTC. It codes for CASSPGVGDIQYF.

With respect to this clone: One end of the junction is discordant with germline, which a read error may explain. V gene TRBV5-4 combines with J gene TRBJ2-5; tentative D call: TRBD2 (7 bases). The CDR3 loop spans 15 amino acids. In germline, CDR1 is SGHNT, CDR2 YYREEE (reference sequence). This chain's CDR3 is CASSARGGLRETQYF. CDR3 sequence (DNA): TGCGCCAGCAGCGCCCGCGGGGGCTTACGTGAGACCCAGTACTTC.

The chain is built from TRBV7-2 and TRBJ1-6, with D uncertain. CDR1 is SGHTA and CDR2 is FQGNSA in the germline V gene. The CDR3 extends over 12 amino acids. V lost 2 bases, J lost 7 bases, and 3 bases lay in between. The CDR3 reads CASSLPNSPLHF. CDR3 sequence (DNA): TGTGCCAGCAGCTTACCGAATTCACCCCTCCACTTT.

This rearrangement joins TRBV28 to TRBJ2-1; 8 bases agree with TRBD1. Germline V lookup: CDR1 MDHEN, CDR2 SYDVKM. This CDR3 spans 17 amino acids. V lost 6 bases to trimming and J lost 7 bases; unmatched junction nucleotides: 17. CDR3 sequence reads: CASRGGYKGGQVNEQFF. As DNA, the CDR3 is TGTGCCAGCAGGGGGGGCTATAAGGGGGGACAGGTTAATGAGCAGTTCTTC. Full variable domain (missing parts from reference TRBV28 and TRBJ2-1): DVKVTQSSRYLVKRTGEKVFLECVQDMDHENMFWYRQDPGLGLRLIYFSYDVKMKEKGDIPEGYSVSREKKERFSLILESASTNQTSMYLCASRGGYKGGQVNEQFFGPGTRLTVL.

This rearrangement joins TRBV28 to TRBJ1-5; 8 nucleotides line up with TRBD1. Germline assignment: CDR1 MDHEN and CDR2 SYDVKM. The CDR3 totals 17 residues. V shed 4 bases, J shed 4 bases, and the junction held 12 bases outside the gene matches. The CDR3 bases are TGTGCCAGCAGTTATGTTCCGATGGACAGGGCGAATCAGCCCCAGCATTTT. Translated, it gives CASSYVPMDRANQPQHF.

The V call is TRBV6-5, the J call TRBJ2-7; D might be TRBD2 (6 bases). With 6 bases removed from V and 4 bases from J, the gap between germline ends came to 16 bases. This CDR3 is 14 amino acids long. Germline assignment: CDR1 MNHEY and CDR2 SVGAGI. The CDR3 region has the DNA TGTGCCAGCAGACCCCCCGGGAGCTCTTACGAGCAGTACTTC. Residues: CASRPPGSSYEQYF.

The rearrangement uses TRBV2 and TRBJ1-4; a possible D gene is TRBD1 (5 bases). CDR1 SNHLY and CDR2 FYNNEI come from the germline V gene. This CDR3 spans 17 amino acids. Trimming took off 3 bases at V and 0 bases at J, with 14 bases between the two ends. CDR3 in DNA: TGTGCCAGCAGTGAGGGACTGGCGCCTCCAACTAATGAAAAACTGTTTTTT. Amino acid sequence: CASSEGLAPPTNEKLFF. Variable domain in full (rest from reference TRBV2 and TRBJ1-4): EPEVTQTPSHQVTQMGQEVILRCVPISNHLYFYWYRQILGQKVEFLVSFYNNEISEKSEIFDDQFSVERPDGSNFTLKIRSTKLEDSAMYFCASSEGLAPPTNEKLFFGSGTQLSVL.

V is TRBV4-2 and J is TRBJ2-5, with 9 bases lining up with TRBD2. V was clipped by 8 bases and J by 2 bases; unmatched bases: 18. Germline V gene lookup returns CDR1 LGHNA and CDR2 YNFKEQ. The CDR3 is 18 residues long. CDR3 protein: CASPSARSGLALQETQYF. The CDR3 nucleotides are TGTGCCAGCCCCTCTGCCCGTTCAGGACTAGCGTTACAAGAGACCCAGTACTTC.